The source of this T cell receptor beta chain is a study of T cells after yellow fever vaccination. Points from the study as a whole: Any FACS-sorted repertoire could hold abundant clonotypes that contaminate it from the bulk population. Only a minor proportion of clonotypes was detected across both CD4 and CD8 compartments.

Germline CDR1 is SGHTA and CDR2 is FQGTGA. The CDR3 is 14 amino acids. V was pared by 5 bases and J by 1 base, with 8 bases between. Using its own MiXCR run on the 5' RACE reads, TCRdb lists one record per CDR3 protein. The repertoire holds approximately 550,000 distinct CDR3 sequences, with roughly a fifth as singletons. Remarks on this clonotype: The antigen is unknown.

The sample was PBMCs, taken 15 days after the yellow fever booster vaccination. The TCR comes from a man in his thirties or forties who received the YFV17D yellow fever vaccine. The genes are TRBV7-3 and TRBJ2-2; D gene ambiguous. CDR3 amino acids: CASSRARNTGELFF. DNA for the CDR3: TGTGCCAGCAGCCGAGCTCGGAACACCGGGGAGCTGTTTTTT.